This T cell receptor beta chain was documented in a study of neoadjuvant anti-PD-1 for oral cavity cancer. Using immunoSEQ multiplex PCR, the repertoire was profiled, and TCRdb retains in-frame clones only, with some absent. The sample has roughly 67,000 clones; more than 70% are singletons. This specimen consisted of PBMCs, obtained before nivolumab (anti-PD-1) treatment. This TCR was sampled from a person aged 35 to 85 with oral cavity squamous cell carcinoma.

The CDR3 bases are TGTGCCAGCAGCTTAGCCCTCGACTTCTACAATGAGCAGTTCTTC. This gives the protein CASSLALDFYNEQFF. This chain links TRBV11-2 with TRBJ2-1; D gene uncertain. V lost 1 base to trimming and J lost 3 bases, with 10 bases between them. CDR3 size: 15 residues. Germline-derived CDR1 and CDR2 are SGHAT and FQNNGV.